A single sample gave rise to the 22 T cell receptor beta chains below, sequenced in a study. Using its own MiXCR run on the 5' RACE reads, TCRdb lists one record per CDR3 protein. This table holds 45,000 to 55,000 distinct CDR3 sequences, around 25% found once. The specimen was tumor-infiltrating naive CD4+ T cells sorted from the breast tumor. Subset reported: naive CD4+ T cells, CD4+CD45RA+CD25-. The receptors derive from a female donor with breast cancer.

The rearrangement uses TRBV5-1 and TRBJ2-7; D possibly corresponds to TRBD1 (5 bases). This CDR3 is built from 13 residues. With 0 bases removed from V and 6 bases from J, the gap between germline ends came to 10 bases. Germline V gene data show CDR1 as SGHRS and CDR2 as YFSETQ. In DNA form, the CDR3 reads TGCGCCAGCAGCTTGGAAGGGGCTGGCGAGCAGTACTTC. Encoded protein: CASSLEGAGEQYF.

The V and J genes are TRBV20-1 and TRBJ2-7; the D is unclear. Looked up from germline, CDR1 is DFQATT and CDR2 is SNEGSKA (reference sequence). Deletions cut 1 base from V and 2 bases from J, with 12 bases between. This CDR3 has 14 residues. The CDR3 is CSARVGLAPYEQYF. The CDR3 bases are TGCAGTGCTAGAGTAGGCCTGGCCCCCTACGAGCAGTACTTC.

The rearrangement joins TRBV28 to TRBJ2-3; TRBD2 might be the D (5 bases). CDR3 length: 17 residues. The V end was cut by 0 bases, the J end by 6 bases, with 19 bases between. Germline assignment: CDR1 MDHEN and CDR2 SYDVKM. CDR3 nucleotides: TGTGCCAGCAGTTTATGGGGTGGCGGGCCCTCCGGGGATACGCAGTATTTT. Amino acids: CASSLWGGGPSGDTQYF.

This clonotype was observed a few times. The chain recombines TRBV6-1 with TRBJ1-1; no reliable D call. CDR3 length equals 15 residues. V lost 3 bases and J lost 5, with 16 bases in between. CDR1 and CDR2 from the germline V gene are MNHNS and SASEGT. The CDR3 sequence: CASSDPGLPSTEAFF. The CDR3 DNA is TGTGCCAGCAGTGACCCCGGCTTACCATCGACTGAAGCTTTCTTT.

The CDR3 nucleotides read TGCAGCGTTACTAACAAGCGGGAGGTACGCTACGAGCAGTACTTC. Translated, it gives CSVTNKREVRYEQYF. V and J are TRBV29-1 and TRBJ2-7; TRBD2 matches at 9 bases. CDR3 length: 15 residues. Germline V gene lookup returns CDR1 SQVTM and CDR2 ANQGSEA. V trimming: 5 bases; J trimming: 3 bases; junction bases outside the gene matches: 11.

J is TRBJ2-1 and V is TRBV24-1, with D possibly being TRBD2 (6 bases). The CDR3 totals 14 residues. Germline V gene data show CDR1 as KGHDR and CDR2 as SFDVKD. V lost 9 bases and J 2 bases, leaving 13 bases between the germline ends. The CDR3 loop is CATSAGRTYNEQFF. DNA for the CDR3: TGTGCCACCTCTGCGGGACGGACCTACAATGAGCAGTTCTTC.

The J gene is TRBJ1-3, the V gene TRBV4-1; D gene unclear. Germline values: CDR1 MGHRA, CDR2 YSYEKL. The V gene lost 1 base and the J gene lost 0 bases, with 10 bases spanning the gap. The CDR3 totals 16 residues. DNA of the CDR3: TGCGCCAGCAGCCAAGGCCTGGCAGGCTCTGGAAACACCATATATTTT. The encoded protein is CASSQGLAGSGNTIYF.

The sample holds many counts of this clonotype. The V and J genes are TRBV12-3 or TRBV12-4 and TRBJ2-5, with D possibly TRBD1 on 6 matching bases. This CDR3 comprises 13 residues. The V gene lost 5 bases and the J gene lost 5 bases, with 12 bases spanning the gap. As DNA, the CDR3 is TGTGCCAGCAGTAGGGGGATACGCGAGACCCAGTACTTC. Protein sequence: CASSRGIRETQYF.

The genes are TRBV7-6 and TRBJ1-2; D may be TRBD1 (6 bases). CDR1 is SGHVS, CDR2 FNYEAQ, per germline. V gave up 5 bases and J gave up 4 bases, with 11 bases separating them. The CDR3 length is 13 residues. As DNA, the CDR3 is TGTGCCAGCAGCCCAGGGGTGGGCTATGGCTACACCTTC. It is translated as CASSPGVGYGYTF.

The V gene is TRBV12-5, the J gene TRBJ2-7, with 7 bases aligning to TRBD2. Unmatched junction bases numbered 6, after V lost 1 base and J lost 0 bases. The length of the CDR3 is 16 residues. Germline CDR1 LGHNT, CDR2 FRNRAP. This CDR3 reads CASGLEASGISYEQYF. CDR3 DNA sequence: TGTGCTAGTGGTTTGGAGGCAAGCGGGATCTCCTACGAGCAGTACTTC. The variable domain in full, completed from reference TRBV12-5 and TRBJ2-7, reads DARVTQTPRHKVTEMGQEVTMRCQPILGHNTVFWYRQTMMQGLELLAYFRNRAPLDDSGMPKDRFSAEMPDATLATLKIQPSEPRDSAVYFCASGLEASGISYEQYFGPGTRLTVT.

This clonotype was seen only a few times. The chain has TRBV7-3 and TRBJ2-7, with D unclear. The CDR3 runs to 13 residues. Germline CDR1 reads SGHTA; CDR2 reads FQGTGA. V gave up 3 bases and J gave up 0 bases, with 6 bases separating them. The CDR3 loop is CASSLSSSYEQYF. In DNA form, the CDR3 reads TGTGCCAGCAGCTTGTCGAGCTCCTACGAGCAGTACTTC.

At least ten counts were recorded for this clonotype. The chain uses TRBV4-2 and TRBJ1-2, with TRBD1 as a possible D gene (5 bases). CDR1 LGHNA and CDR2 YNFKEQ come from the germline V gene. V dropped 1 base and J dropped 2 bases, with 11 bases sitting between them. This CDR3 region has 15 residues. The CDR3 nucleotides read TGTGCCAGCAGCCAAGTGCCAGGGAGGAACTATGGCTACACCTTC. Translating gives CASSQVPGRNYGYTF.

In its sample, this clonotype was seen a few times. The chain is built from TRBV5-6 and TRBJ2-1, with TRBD2 as a possible D gene (6 bases). CDR1 is SGHDT and CDR2 is YYEEEE in the germline V gene. V was trimmed by 3 bases and J by 4 bases, leaving 17 bases between them. The CDR3 covers 16 residues. CDR3 in amino acids: CASSSLLALAYNEQFF. CDR3 nucleotides: TGTGCCAGCAGCTCATTACTAGCACTAGCTTACAATGAGCAGTTCTTC.

The rearrangement links TRBV6-1 to TRBJ1-6; TRBD1 is a possible D gene (5 bases). Trimming left V 0 bases short and J 8 bases short, with 14 bases between. CDR3 length equals 16 residues. Germline CDR1 reads MNHNS; CDR2 reads SASEGT. This CDR3 reads CASSEAAGTSHSPLHF. The CDR3 DNA sequence: TGTGCCAGCAGTGAAGCAGCCGGGACTTCTCATTCACCCCTCCACTTT.

V and J are TRBV20-1 and TRBJ2-1; no reliable D call. The V and J ends lost 7 bases and 8 bases respectively, with 12 bases between them. Germline CDR1 reads DFQATT; CDR2 reads SNEGSKA (reference sequence). The CDR3 extends over 11 amino acids. The DNA for the CDR3 is TGCAGTGTCAGAGGAAGGGATGAGCAGTTCTTC. Encoded protein: CSVRGRDEQFF.

CDR3 protein: CSVHGQGAYEQYF. The CDR3, as DNA: TGCAGCGTTCACGGACAGGGGGCCTACGAGCAGTACTTC. This chain links TRBV29-1 with TRBJ2-7; 10 nucleotides match TRBD1. CDR1 and CDR2 (germline): SQVTM, ANQGSEA. The trim removed 5 bases at V and 2 bases at J, leaving 3 bases unmatched. The CDR3 is made up of 13 amino acids.

The J gene is TRBJ2-3, the V gene TRBV10-3; TRBD2 matches at 12 bases. The CDR3 loop spans 15 amino acids. From germline, CDR1 is ENHRY and CDR2 SYGVKD. The J segment lost 6 bases and the V segment lost 4 bases, leaving 5 bases of the junction unmatched. CDR3 amino acids: CAISGTSGMGDTQYF. Written as DNA, the CDR3 is TGTGCCATCAGTGGGACTAGCGGGATGGGGGATACGCAGTATTTT.

The chain's CDR3 is CSARGPSGTDTQYF. CDR3 DNA: TGCAGCGCCCGGGGGCCCAGCGGCACAGATACGCAGTATTTT. The V call is TRBV29-1, the J call TRBJ2-3; D may match TRBD1 or TRBD2 (6 bases each). Germline CDR1 reads SQVTM; CDR2 reads ANQGSEA. V shed 7 bases and J shed 1 base, with 15 bases lying between them. The CDR3 length is 14 residues.

CDR3 region: CASSLAGVYEQYF. The CDR3 DNA sequence: TGTGCCAGCAGTTTAGCGGGGGTCTACGAGCAGTACTTC. V is TRBV12-3 or TRBV12-4 and J is TRBJ2-7; perhaps D is TRBD1 or TRBD2 (5 bases each). The CDR3 totals 13 residues. The ends were cut back, 0 bases at V and 3 bases at J, with 6 bases in the middle.

In this sample, this clonotype turned up a few times. The chain combines TRBV5-1 with TRBJ1-5; 10 nucleotides agree with TRBD1. Germline V gene lookup returns CDR1 SGHRS and CDR2 YFSETQ. With V trimmed by 4 bases and J by 8 bases, 6 bases remained unmatched. The CDR3 loop spans 14 amino acids. Here the CDR3 DNA reads TGCGCCAGCAGCCCGGAAGGGACAGGGGAGCCCCAGCATTTT. This codes for CASSPEGTGEPQHF.

J is TRBJ2-7 and V is TRBV4-2; D is uncertain. Trimming removed 3 bases at V and 6 bases at J, with 12 bases between. CDR1 is LGHNA, CDR2 YNFKEQ, per germline. The CDR3 extends over 13 amino acids. The CDR3 nucleotides read TGTGCCAGCAGCCACCGAGTCTTGGGCGAGCAGTACTTC. This encodes CASSHRVLGEQYF.

The J gene is TRBJ1-5, the V gene TRBV6-1, with D unclear. V lost 7 bases and J lost 0, with 7 bases in between. CDR1 and CDR2 (germline): MNHNS, SASEGT. CDR3 size: 13 residues. The CDR3 sequence is CASTENSNQPQHF. CDR3 in DNA: TGTGCCAGCACCGAGAATAGCAATCAGCCCCAGCATTTT.